What follows is one TCR beta chain and its context. Its antigen is currently unknown. The data derive from a study of T-cell reconstitution after alpha-beta-depleted transplantation in children. Unique molecular identifiers were incorporated into the prepared TCRbeta library. MiXCR, applied by TCRdb to the PCR reads, yields one record per CDR3 protein. The sample lists approximately 190,000 distinct CDR3 sequences, 6.3% occurring once. Overall study results and limits: TCRbeta diversity was high at day 60 in some patients (a result of surviving recipient T cells and thymic progenitors). Newly made T cells mostly supplied T-cell counts and diversity one year after transplant. After transplant, at about two months, alpha-beta T cells were reportedly derived from several hundred expanded graft clones.

The germline CDR1 and CDR2 sequences are SGHVS and FNYEAQ. Trimming removed 4 bases from V and 3 bases from J, with 16 bases in between. The CDR3 consists of 16 residues. This chain joins TRBV7-6 and TRBJ2-1, with a tentative D call TRBD2 (6 bases). The source was PBMCs, collected before TCRalphabeta/CD19-depleted stem cell transplant. The TCR comes from a girl under three years old with combined immunodeficiency, due to receive a stem cell transplant. The CDR3, as DNA: TGTGCCAGCAGCTCAGCTCTAGCGTCCCACTACAATGAGCAGTTCTTC. The encoded protein is CASSSALASHYNEQFF.